The 11 T cell receptor beta chains given below trace back to one sample, sequenced in a study of T-cell memory formation after mild COVID-19. TCRdb redid the calling of the 5' RACE reads with MiXCR, one entry per CDR3 protein. The sample contains 120,000 or so distinct CDR3 sequences, about 15% of which appear only once. The material sequenced was PBMCs or a T cell subset sorted from them (not recorded which). These receptors were obtained from a man between 18 and 29 years old who had mild COVID-19 (a few samples of this study predate the infection). Cell type and time point are not known.

A few counts support this clonotype. J is TRBJ1-5 and V is TRBV2, with D possibly matching TRBD1 (6 bases). V shed 3 bases and J shed 4 bases, with 10 bases lying between them. CDR3 length: 14 residues. Germline CDR1 is SNHLY and CDR2 is FYNNEI. The CDR3 region has the DNA TGTGCCAGCAGTGAGACAGGACCGAATCAGCCCCAGCATTTT. It is translated as CASSETGPNQPQHF.

There are a few counts of this clonotype. This rearrangement joins TRBV7-2 to TRBJ2-5; D could derive from TRBD1 or TRBD2 (5 bases each). Germline CDR1 SGHTA, CDR2 FQGNSA. V was pared by 4 bases and J by 5 bases, with 14 bases between. CDR3 size: 14 residues. The CDR3 is CASSSEWGGETQYF. The CDR3, as DNA: TGTGCCAGCAGCTCCGAATGGGGCGGGGAGACCCAGTACTTC.

This chain joins TRBV2 and TRBJ1-5, with D possibly being TRBD1 (6 bases). With 4 bases removed from V and 4 bases from J, the gap between germline ends came to 11 bases. The CDR3 runs 14 residues. Germline CDR1 and CDR2: SNHLY and FYNNEI. This CDR3 is CASSADSLNQPQHF. Here the CDR3 DNA reads TGTGCCAGCAGTGCGGACAGCTTAAATCAGCCCCAGCATTTT.

The chain links TRBV7-9 to TRBJ2-1, with D uncertain. CDR1 and CDR2 from the germline V gene are SEHNR and FQNEAQ (reference sequence). Trimming removed 4 bases from V and 8 bases from J, with 9 bases in between. CDR3 size: 12 residues. CDR3 nucleotides: TGTGCCAGCAGCTCGATGGGATATGAGCAGTTCTTC. Translated: CASSSMGYEQFF.

This clonotype was counted many times. The chain is built from TRBV12-3 or TRBV12-4 and TRBJ2-3; D may be TRBD1 (5 bases). This CDR3 is 13 amino acids long. V dropped 7 bases and J dropped 4 bases, with 12 bases sitting between them. The CDR3 here is CASKQDQADTQYF. CDR3 bases: TGTGCCAGCAAACAGGACCAGGCAGATACGCAGTATTTT.

The chain combines TRBV5-1 with TRBJ1-2; D remains unclear. The CDR3 covers 14 residues. The germline gives CDR1 SGHRS, CDR2 YFSETQ. V was cut by 0 bases and J by 8 bases, with 14 bases left in between. The CDR3 region has the DNA TGCGCCAGCAGCTTGGCCGGCAGAAGCGGCGGCTACACCTTC. Protein product: CASSLAGRSGGYTF.

This clonotype was observed a few times. The gene calls are TRBV5-1 and TRBJ2-3; D is perhaps TRBD1 (6 bases). Germline V lookup: CDR1 SGHRS, CDR2 YFSETQ. This CDR3 has 14 residues. V was pared by 5 bases and J by 6 bases, with 16 bases between. This chain's CDR3 is CASRWQGKGDTQYF. In DNA form, the CDR3 reads TGCGCCAGCAGGTGGCAGGGGAAGGGGGATACGCAGTATTTT.

The chain links TRBV5-1 to TRBJ2-3; D not certain. The CDR3 has 15 residues. Trimming shortened V by 3 bases and J by 0 bases, and 11 bases separated the two germline ends. Germline CDR1 and CDR2: SGHRS and YFSETQ. CDR3 sequence (DNA): TGCGCCAGCAGCTATGACACCCCTAGCACAGATACGCAGTATTTT. Its protein product is CASSYDTPSTDTQYF.

This clonotype came up a few times. The CDR3 DNA follows: TGTGCCAGCAGCGACAGATATTCACCCCTCCACTTT. Translating it yields CASSDRYSPLHF. V gene TRBV2 combines with J gene TRBJ1-6; a weak D match, TRBD1 (5 bases). The germline V and J ends were trimmed by 6 bases and 8 bases, with 8 bases remaining between them. CDR3 size: 12 residues. The germline gives CDR1 SNHLY, CDR2 FYNNEI.

This clonotype was detected a few times. The chain joins TRBV2 to TRBJ1-2, with D possibly matching TRBD1 (6 bases). The CDR3 totals 12 residues. Germline V gene sequence: CDR1 SNHLY, CDR2 FYNNEI. V was clipped by 7 bases and J by 9 bases, with 15 bases between them. This CDR3 is CASTGTGRSYTF. The DNA of the CDR3 is TGTGCCAGCACGGGAACAGGGAGAAGCTACACCTTC.

This clonotype was counted a few times. The V call is TRBV5-1, the J call TRBJ1-6; D remains ambiguous. V lost 5 bases and J lost 7, with 7 bases in between. The CDR3 spans 12 residues. Germline V gene lookup returns CDR1 SGHRS and CDR2 YFSETQ. CDR3 DNA sequence: TGCGCCAGCAGATCCGAGAATTCACCCCTCCACTTT. This encodes CASRSENSPLHF. The whole variable domain, filled in from reference TRBV5-1 and TRBJ1-6, reads KAGVTQTPRYLIKTRGQQVTLSCSPISGHRSVSWYQQTPGQGLQFLFEYFSETQRNKGNFPGRFSGRQFSNSRSEMNVSTLELGDSALYLCASRSENSPLHFGNGTRLTVT.